This record looks at one T cell receptor (beta chain) sequence and its context. What it recognizes is unknown. This sample was taken from a study of OX40 agonist ivuxolimab in advanced cancers. Looking at the study overall: An anti-OX40 (CD134) antibody with agonistic activity, ivuxolimab, was administered to patients. Three patients got partial responses; one had hepatocellular carcinoma and two had cutaneous melanoma.

Study-wide results and limits: Which antigen the expanded peripheral T cells recognized is unknown.

Produced via immunoSEQ multiplex PCR; TCRdb's table is partial and in-frame only. The sample gives approximately 81,000 clones, 85% to 95% of which show up once; more than 13% is in the top ten. Patients were ruled out by autoimmune disease history or systemic immunosuppression. The CDR3 is 15 residues long. CDR1 is MGHRA and CDR2 is YSYEKL in the germline V gene. V lost 0 bases to trimming and J lost 3 bases, with 11 bases between them. This chain connects TRBV4-1 to TRBJ2-5, with D perhaps TRBD2 (6 bases). Sequencing was performed on CD4+ or CD8+ T cells sorted from blood, taken in a trial of the OX40 agonist ivuxolimab. This receptor was taken from an adult with an advanced solid tumor such as melanoma, head and neck, liver or kidney cancer. The CDR3 DNA reads as TGCGCCAGCAGCCAAGAGCGGGATCAAAAAGAGACCCAGTACTTC. As protein: CASSQERDQKETQYF.